A single sample gave rise to the 12 T cell receptor beta chains below, sequenced in a study of patients and donors after allogeneic stem cell transplantation (dated by TCRdb to the early 2020s). To prepare the library, RT-PCR was applied. TCRdb lists the instrument as NextSeq 550. The public reads were reprocessed in TCRdb via fastp at Q25 and MiXCR, keeping in-frame beta chains. Each entry is one CDR3 protein sequence, shown with its most common DNA and genes. In this sample the table shows about a million distinct CDR3 sequences, about a sixth of which occur a single time. The ten largest clones represent around 6% of the sample. The material sequenced was blood, either unsorted or a sorted T cell fraction (not recorded which). The receptors shown here come from a human donor who was either an allogeneic HSCT recipient or a stem cell or donor lymphocyte infusion donor (not recorded which). It is not recorded whose cells these are; they may come from a transplant donor.

The CDR3: CASSPLWRRPYEQYF. DNA of the CDR3: TGTGCCAGCTCACCACTGTGGCGGCGGCCGTACGAGCAGTACTTC. The chain couples TRBV18 to TRBJ2-7, with no clear D. Trimming cost V 1 base and J 4 bases, with 14 bases left between them. Germline CDR1 is KGHSH and CDR2 is LQKENI. This CDR3 spans 15 amino acids.

This rearrangement joins TRBV29-1 to TRBJ2-7; D gene unclear. The CDR3 is 12 amino acids. Trimming took off 4 bases at V and 0 bases at J, with 7 bases between the two ends. Looked up from germline, CDR1 is SQVTM and CDR2 is ANQGSEA. CDR3 bases: TGCAGCGTTGTGTCTACCTCCTACGAGCAGTACTTC. It encodes CSVVSTSYEQYF.

A few counts support this clonotype. The chain links TRBV29-1 to TRBJ2-7; weak D call: TRBD1 (6 bases). The germline V and J ends were trimmed by 7 bases and 4 bases, with 17 bases remaining between them. In germline, CDR1 is SQVTM, CDR2 ANQGSEA. The length of the CDR3 is 13 residues. The CDR3 nucleotides read TGCAGCGGAGGAGGTTCAGGGGAGTACGAGCAGTACTTC. It codes for CSGGGSGEYEQYF.

The chain employs TRBV7-3 and TRBJ2-1; TRBD2 is a possible D gene (7 bases). The CDR3 extends over 16 amino acids. The germline CDR1 and CDR2 sequences are SGHTA and FQGTGA. Between the trimmed V and J ends, which lost 2 bases and 5 bases, there was a span of 16 bases. CDR3 DNA: TGTGCCAGCAGCTTATTGGGGGGGGGCCAAAACAATGAGCAGTTCTTC. It translates to CASSLLGGGQNNEQFF.

The CDR3 loop is CASSRDALGLDTQYF. The CDR3 DNA follows: TGTGCCAGCAGCCGCGATGCCCTGGGACTAGATACGCAGTATTTT. The chain couples TRBV7-3 to TRBJ2-3, with a tentative D call TRBD2 (6 bases). The CDR3 has 15 residues. Germline V gene data show CDR1 as SGHTA and CDR2 as FQGTGA. V was pared by 5 bases and J by 5 bases, with 17 bases between. Full variable domain (outside the CDR3, taken from reference TRBV7-3 and TRBJ2-3): GAGVSQTPSNKVTEKGKYVELRCDPISGHTALYWYRQSLGQGPEFLIYFQGTGAADDSGLPNDRFFAVRPEGSVSTLKIQRTERGDSAVYLCASSRDALGLDTQYFGPGTRLTVL.

This clonotype was seen a few times. J is TRBJ2-7 and V is TRBV12-3 or TRBV12-4; maybe TRBD2 (5 bases). The length of the CDR3 is 15 residues. The V and J ends lost 3 bases and 7 bases respectively, with 19 bases between them. The CDR3 DNA sequence: TGTGCCAGCAGTTTTTTGAGCGGAAAGCTCCAAGAGCAGTACTTC. As protein: CASSFLSGKLQEQYF.

The CDR3 DNA reads as TGTGCCAGCAGTCCGCAGGGGGGCACCGGGGAGCTGTTTTTT. Translated, it gives CASSPQGGTGELFF. The chain recombines TRBV6-2 or TRBV6-3 with TRBJ2-2, with a tentative D call TRBD1 (7 bases). Deletions cut 5 bases from V and 4 bases from J, with 11 bases between. CDR3 length equals 14 residues. Germline V gene lookup returns CDR1 MNHEY and CDR2 SVGEGT.

The chain links TRBV6-1 to TRBJ2-4; D perhaps matches TRBD1 (5 bases). Germline CDR1 and CDR2: MNHNS and SASEGT. Trimming removed 5 bases at V and 2 bases at J, with 16 bases between. The CDR3 sequence is 16 residues long. The CDR3 bases are TGTGCCAGCAGTAGAGACAGCCGGGCGTCCAAAAACATTCAGTACTTC. This encodes CASSRDSRASKNIQYF.

The sample holds a few counts of this clonotype. This chain connects TRBV29-1 to TRBJ1-6, with D possibly being TRBD1 (6 bases). In germline, CDR1 is SQVTM, CDR2 ANQGSEA. The length of the CDR3 is 14 residues. Written as DNA, the CDR3 is TGCAGTCCAGTAAGCCCAGGGGTCCGCTCACCCCTCCACTTT. Translated, it gives CSPVSPGVRSPLHF.

This clonotype was observed a few times. The chain uses TRBV20-1 and TRBJ2-7; 8 bases map to TRBD2. V lost 4 bases and J lost 4; bases outside the gene matches: 9. The CDR3 is made up of 14 amino acids. Germline V gives CDR1 DFQATT, CDR2 SNEGSKA (reference sequence). DNA for the CDR3: TGCAGTGCTATAAGGACTAGCAATCTTTACGAGCAGTACTTC. It yields the protein CSAIRTSNLYEQYF.

The chain joins TRBV4-3 to TRBJ2-3; 16 bases match TRBD2. CDR1 and CDR2 (germline): LGHNA, YSLEER. V gave up 2 bases and J gave up 3 bases; unmatched junction bases: 5. This CDR3 comprises 18 residues. CDR3 protein: CASSQRGTSGGVTDTQYF. Written as DNA, the CDR3 is TGCGCCAGCAGCCAACGCGGGACTAGCGGGGGGGTAACAGATACGCAGTATTTT.

This clonotype was picked up many times. This sequence joins TRBV6-5 and TRBJ2-1; TRBD2 matches at 15 bases. The germline gives CDR1 MNHEY, CDR2 SVGAGI. The V segment lost 0 bases and the J segment 9 bases; nucleotides outside the gene matches: 9. CDR3 length: 18 residues. The CDR3 loop is CASSYSKPPGLAGGEQFF. The DNA for the CDR3 is TGTGCCAGCAGTTACTCTAAGCCACCGGGACTAGCGGGAGGTGAGCAGTTCTTC.